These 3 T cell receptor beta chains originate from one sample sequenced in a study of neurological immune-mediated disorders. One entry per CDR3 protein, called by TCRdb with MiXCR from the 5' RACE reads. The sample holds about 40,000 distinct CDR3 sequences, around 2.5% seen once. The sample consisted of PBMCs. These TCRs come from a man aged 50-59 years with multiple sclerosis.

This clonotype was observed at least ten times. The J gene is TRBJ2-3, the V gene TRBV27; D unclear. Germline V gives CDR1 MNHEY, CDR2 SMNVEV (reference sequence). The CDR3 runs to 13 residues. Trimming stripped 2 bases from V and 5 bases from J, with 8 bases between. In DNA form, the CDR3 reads TGTGCCAGCAGTTTACTACTCCAAGATACGCAGTATTTT. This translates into CASSLLLQDTQYF.

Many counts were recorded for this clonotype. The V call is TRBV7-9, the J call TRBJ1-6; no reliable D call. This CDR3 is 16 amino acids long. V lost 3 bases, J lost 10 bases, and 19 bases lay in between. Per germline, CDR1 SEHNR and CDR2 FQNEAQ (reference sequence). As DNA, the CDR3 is TGTGCCAGCAGCTTTACTCCGGGATTGCAGATCTCACCCCTCCACTTT. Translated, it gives CASSFTPGLQISPLHF.

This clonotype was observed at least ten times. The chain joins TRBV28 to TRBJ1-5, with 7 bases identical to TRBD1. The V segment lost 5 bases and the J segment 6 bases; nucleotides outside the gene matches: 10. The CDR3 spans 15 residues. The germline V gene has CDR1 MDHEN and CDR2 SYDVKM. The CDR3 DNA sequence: TGTGCCAGCAGTCCGCGACAGGGTATCGTTCAGCCCCAGCATTTT. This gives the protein CASSPRQGIVQPQHF.